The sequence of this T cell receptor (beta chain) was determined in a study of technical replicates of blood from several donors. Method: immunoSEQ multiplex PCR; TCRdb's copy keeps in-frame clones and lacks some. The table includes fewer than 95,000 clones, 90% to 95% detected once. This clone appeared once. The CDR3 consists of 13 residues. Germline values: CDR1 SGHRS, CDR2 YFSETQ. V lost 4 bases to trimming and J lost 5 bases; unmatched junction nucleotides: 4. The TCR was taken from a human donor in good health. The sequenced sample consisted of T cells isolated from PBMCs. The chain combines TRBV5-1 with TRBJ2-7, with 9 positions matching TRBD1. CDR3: CASSGGQGDEQYF. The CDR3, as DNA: TGCGCCAGCAGCGGGGGACAGGGCGACGAGCAGTACTTC.